This T cell receptor (beta chain) was recovered during a study of blood T cell repertoires in COVID-19 (dated by TCRdb to 2019 to 2021). Background for the entire study: The collaborator samples originated in the United States, Italy and Spain and spanned the acute and convalescent phases of COVID-19. The material from the prospective study consisted of cDNA or gDNA derived from T cells, B-cell-depleted T cells, or PBMCs. The samples were drawn from two sources: the first 160 participants of the ongoing ImmuneRACE study, and 1,000 to 1,500 subjects contributed by 6 global collaborators. Nearly every sample came with metadata listing a de-identified subject ID, COVID-19 status, age in years and sex. HLA class I and class II types, where available, came from metadata supplied by the sample provider rather than from assay-based typing. The repertoires were made available in a free public database intended to serve as a resource for research on the immune response to SARS-CoV-2. Deeply sampled blood TCRbeta repertoires from subjects exposed to, actively infected with, or recovered from COVID-19 were included in the dataset.

The germline V gene (reference sequence) sets CDR1 to MNHEY and CDR2 to SMNVEV. V sheds 6 bases and J sheds 7 bases, leaving 13 bases between their ends. The CDR3 runs 13 residues from the cysteine to the phenylalanine. CDR3 DNA is the only sequence kept; it has 39 bases, read in frame from the first base. Whole blood was collected in K2EDTA tubes by collaborating institutions according to the institutions' own protocols. For TCRbeta analysis, collaborator samples were shipped as frozen whole blood, as isolated PBMCs, or as DNA extracted from either sample type. About this clone itself: Its antigen is unknown. The input lacks base qualities; no much larger clone sits a single base away.

What the work shows at the level of the full study, not this receptor alone: The amount of clinical and demographic metadata varied by source and participant and was provided uncurated.

TCRbeta CDR3 regions were amplified from genomic DNA by means of the immunoSEQ Assay, a bias-controlled multiplex PCR. For the original study's pipeline: Within the assay, amplification of reference gene primers was used to estimate how many nucleated cells each sample contained. To quantify the absolute abundance of each unique TCRbeta CDR3 rearrangement, sequence reads were collapsed and filtered. Productive Simpson clonality was computed per sample as the square root of Simpson's diversity index over productive rearrangements. TCRdb mirrors the immuneACCESS table, restricted to in-frame sequences. Some clones are absent from its copies; in checked studies, under half trace to an unresolved V gene, and the reason for the others is unknown. That table supplies the V and J calls and clone size; D and trimming were determined from the DNA. Recorded for this sample are roughly 92,000 clones; roughly 86% of them occurred a single time. The biggest ten clones account for about 9.4% of the sample.

Sequencing input: peripheral blood. The receptor was isolated from a man in his fifties or sixties with acute or convalescent COVID-19. The V and J segments used are TRBV27 and TRBJ1-5, with no D gene named confidently. The nucleotide sequence is TGTGCCAGCAGGGGCCCTAATTCACAGCCCCAGCATTTT. This codes for CASRGPNSQPQHF.